Below are 14 T cell receptor beta chains sequenced from a single sample in a study of blood T cell repertoires in COVID-19. Produced via immunoSEQ multiplex PCR; TCRdb's table is partial and in-frame only. The table includes 210,000 or so clones, 87% detected once. Sequencing input: PBMCs or T cells enriched from blood (not recorded which). The receptor source for this set is a man aged 25-40 years who had recovered from COVID-19.

This chain joins TRBV14 and TRBJ2-1; 7 positions agree with TRBD2. The germline gives CDR1 SGHDN, CDR2 FVKESK. V lost 4 bases, J lost 4 bases, and 7 bases stayed unmatched. CDR3 length equals 15 residues. CDR3 protein: CASSLKWGGYNEQFF. The CDR3 coding sequence is TGTGCCAGCAGCCTCAAATGGGGGGGATACAATGAGCAGTTCTTC.

In DNA, the CDR3 is TGTGCCAGCAGCTTGGGACTAACAGACACAGATACGCAGTATTTT. Its protein product is CASSLGLTDTDTQYF. This chain links TRBV11-1 with TRBJ2-3; TRBD2 agrees at 7 bases. CDR1 and CDR2 from the germline V gene are SGHAT and FQDESV (reference sequence). V was pared by 3 bases and J by 2 bases, with 5 bases of the junction left unmatched. CDR3 length equals 15 residues.

This chain joins TRBV29-1 and TRBJ1-2; 7 nucleotides match TRBD1. The CDR3 runs to 13 residues. The J segment lost 3 bases and the V segment lost 4 bases, leaving 5 bases of the junction unmatched. CDR1 is SQVTM, CDR2 ANQGSEA, per germline. DNA for the CDR3: TGCAGCGTTGGACAGGGACCGGACTATGGCTACACCTTC. Protein sequence: CSVGQGPDYGYTF.

The rearrangement links TRBV9 to TRBJ1-6; possible D gene TRBD1, 5 bases. Trimming cost V 5 bases and J 7 bases, with 16 bases left between them. The CDR3 totals 15 residues. CDR1 SGDLS and CDR2 YYNGEE come from the germline V gene. The CDR3 coding sequence is TGTGCCAGCAGTTCCAGCTCACAGGAAAATTCACCCCTCCACTTT. It is translated as CASSSSSQENSPLHF.

The chain uses TRBV11-1 and TRBJ2-7; TRBD1 aligns across 10 bases. The CDR3 runs 13 residues. J lost 3 bases, V lost 4 bases, and 0 bases had no gene match. Germline loops: CDR1 SGHAT, CDR2 FQDESV (reference sequence). CDR3 DNA sequence: TGTGCCAGCAGCTGGGACAGGGGCTACGAGCAGTACTTC. This codes for CASSWDRGYEQYF.

In this sample, this clone turned up once. This chain joins TRBV18 and TRBJ2-1, with no clear D. The V gene lost 3 bases and the J gene lost 5 bases, with 11 bases spanning the gap. CDR3 length: 14 amino acids. Germline V CDR1 and CDR2: KGHSH, LQKENI. CDR3 in amino acids: CASSPLGSNNEQFF. The DNA of the CDR3 is TGTGCCAGCTCACCTTTGGGCAGCAACAATGAGCAGTTCTTC.

This chain uses TRBV4-2 with TRBJ1-3, with TRBD1 identical over 11 bases. The CDR3 is 16 amino acids. The V gene's germline CDR1 is LGHNA and CDR2 YNFKEQ. V gave up 1 base and J gave up 8 bases; unmatched junction bases: 7. CDR3 in DNA: TGTGCCAGCAGCCAAGGACGGGACAGGGGGGCATACACCATATATTTT. It translates to CASSQGRDRGAYTIYF.

The rearrangement links TRBV3-1 (or the pseudogene TRBV3-2) to TRBJ2-2; 7 bases are shared with TRBD1. The germline V gene encodes CDR1 LGHDT and CDR2 YNNKEL (reference sequence). This CDR3 has 17 amino acids. V was clipped by 1 base and J by 1 base; unmatched bases: 6. The CDR3 spells CASSQGDRAGNTGELFF. For the CDR3, the DNA is TGTGCCAGCAGCCAAGGTGACAGGGCGGGGAACACCGGGGAGCTGTTTTTT.

The rearrangement uses TRBV5-1 and TRBJ2-1; TRBD2 agrees at 13 bases. V trimming: 4 bases; J trimming: 6 bases; junction bases outside the gene matches: 7. This CDR3 spans 16 amino acids. Per the germline V gene, CDR1 is SGHRS and CDR2 is YFSETQ. The CDR3 spells CASSPGLAGVFNEQFF. The CDR3, as DNA: TGCGCCAGCAGCCCAGGACTAGCGGGAGTCTTCAATGAGCAGTTCTTC.

The V and J genes are TRBV6-5 and TRBJ2-1; D remains unclear. The V and J ends lost 6 bases and 5 bases respectively, with 17 bases between them. Germline lookup yields CDR1 MNHEY and CDR2 SVGAGI. The CDR3 is 15 amino acids. CDR3 DNA: TGTGCCAGCAGCTCACAAAGTGGAGTTAACAATGAGCAGTTCTTC. This encodes CASSSQSGVNNEQFF.

The rearrangement links TRBV25-1 to TRBJ2-2, with 8 bases that match TRBD2. The germline V gene encodes CDR1 MGHDK and CDR2 SYGVNS. Trimming cost V 7 bases and J 7 bases; bases outside gene matches: 2. There are 12 residues in the CDR3. CDR3: CASTGGYGELFF. CDR3 DNA sequence: TGTGCCAGCACGGGGGGGTACGGGGAGCTGTTTTTT.

V and J are TRBV7-2 and TRBJ2-3; 9 bases are shared with TRBD1. Germline CDR1 and CDR2: SGHTA and FQGNSA. J gave up 4 bases and V 3 bases, and 2 bases lay outside the gene matches. This CDR3 has 14 residues. The CDR3 loop reads CASSLGQGPDTQYF. CDR3 DNA sequence: TGTGCCAGCAGCTTGGGACAGGGCCCAGATACGCAGTATTTT.

Remarks on this clone: This sample includes further DNA sequences coding for the same CDR3. The chain recombines TRBV2 with TRBJ1-1, with 7 bases fitting TRBD1. After removal of 4 bases from V and 6 bases from J, the junction contained 5 bases not matched to a gene. From germline, CDR1 is SNHLY and CDR2 FYNNEI. CDR3 length: 13 residues. The CDR3 is CASSGTGGAEAFF. CDR3 DNA sequence: TGTGCCAGCAGTGGGACAGGCGGGGCTGAAGCTTTCTTT.

This sequence joins TRBV19 and TRBJ1-3; no definite D call. The V gene's germline CDR1 is LNHDA and CDR2 SQIVND (reference sequence). The CDR3 has 14 residues. Trimming stripped 5 bases from V and 7 bases from J, with 15 bases between. Here the CDR3 DNA reads TGTGCCAGTAGTTCCATGGGAGGTTTCAACACCATATATTTT. It codes for CASSSMGGFNTIYF.